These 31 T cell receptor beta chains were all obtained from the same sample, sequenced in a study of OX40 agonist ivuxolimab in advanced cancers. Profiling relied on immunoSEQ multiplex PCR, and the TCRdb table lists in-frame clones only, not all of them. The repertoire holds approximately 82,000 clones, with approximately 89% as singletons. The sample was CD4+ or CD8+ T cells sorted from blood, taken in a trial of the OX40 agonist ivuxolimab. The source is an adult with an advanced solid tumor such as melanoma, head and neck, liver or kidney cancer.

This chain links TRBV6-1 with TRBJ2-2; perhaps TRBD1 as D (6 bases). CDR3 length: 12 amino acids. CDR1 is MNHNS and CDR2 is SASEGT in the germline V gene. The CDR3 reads CARGKGFGELFF. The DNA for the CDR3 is TGTGCTAGGGGGAAAGGGTTCGGGGAGCTGTTTTTT.

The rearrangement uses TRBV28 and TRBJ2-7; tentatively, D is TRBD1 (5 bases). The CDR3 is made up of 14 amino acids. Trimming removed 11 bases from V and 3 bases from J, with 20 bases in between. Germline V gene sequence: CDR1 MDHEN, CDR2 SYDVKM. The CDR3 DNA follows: TGTGCCTCCCAATCCCCAGGGTATATCTACGAGCAGTACTTC. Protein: CASQSPGYIYEQYF.

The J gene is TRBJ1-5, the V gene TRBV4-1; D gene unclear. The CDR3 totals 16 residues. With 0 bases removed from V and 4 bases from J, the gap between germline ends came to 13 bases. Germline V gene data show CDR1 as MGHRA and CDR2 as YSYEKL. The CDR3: CASSQDLRSQNQPQHF. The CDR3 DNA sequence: TGCGCCAGCAGCCAAGATTTACGGAGCCAAAATCAGCCCCAGCATTTT.

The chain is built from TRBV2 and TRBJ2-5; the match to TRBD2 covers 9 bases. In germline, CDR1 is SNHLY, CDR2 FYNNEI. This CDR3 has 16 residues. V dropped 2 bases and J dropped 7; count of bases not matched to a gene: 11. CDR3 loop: CASSEHSSGALATQYF. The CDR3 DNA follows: TGTGCCAGCAGTGAACACTCTAGCGGGGCGTTAGCGACCCAGTACTTC.

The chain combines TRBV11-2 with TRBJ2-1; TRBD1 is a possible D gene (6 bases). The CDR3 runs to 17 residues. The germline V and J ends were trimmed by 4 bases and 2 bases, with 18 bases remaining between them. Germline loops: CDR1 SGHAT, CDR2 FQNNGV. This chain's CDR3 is CASSSISRGIAYNEQFF. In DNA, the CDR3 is TGTGCCAGCAGCTCTATTTCCAGGGGAATTGCCTACAATGAGCAGTTCTTC.

In DNA, the CDR3 is TGCGCCAGCACACTCTTAGCGGGGGCCCACGAGCAGTACTTC. Encoded protein: CASTLLAGAHEQYF. The V and J genes are TRBV10-2 and TRBJ2-7, with 9 bases matching TRBD2. The CDR3 runs to 14 residues. J was trimmed by 5 bases and V by 7 bases; bases with no gene match: 9. Germline lookup yields CDR1 WSHSY and CDR2 SAAADI.

For the CDR3, the DNA is TGTGCCAGCGAGGGGGCGACTGAAGCTTTCTTT. This gives the protein CASEGATEAFF. This chain links TRBV6-1 with TRBJ1-1; 7 bases agree with TRBD1. This CDR3 has 11 amino acids. Trimming cost V 8 bases and J 5 bases; bases outside gene matches: 2. Germline loops: CDR1 MNHNS, CDR2 SASEGT.

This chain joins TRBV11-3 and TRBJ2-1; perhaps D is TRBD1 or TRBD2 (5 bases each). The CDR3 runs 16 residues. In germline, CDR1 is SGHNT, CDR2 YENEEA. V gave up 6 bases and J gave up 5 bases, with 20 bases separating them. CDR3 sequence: CASSKDGTEFDNEQFF. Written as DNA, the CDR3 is TGTGCCAGCAGTAAGGATGGGACCGAGTTTGACAATGAGCAGTTCTTC.

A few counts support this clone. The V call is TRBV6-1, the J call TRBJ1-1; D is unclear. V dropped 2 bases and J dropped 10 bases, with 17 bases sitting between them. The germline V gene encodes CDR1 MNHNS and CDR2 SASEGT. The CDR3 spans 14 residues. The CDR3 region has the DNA TGTGCCAGCAGTGAAACATTCGACGGACTGGGAGCTTTCTTT. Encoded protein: CASSETFDGLGAFF.

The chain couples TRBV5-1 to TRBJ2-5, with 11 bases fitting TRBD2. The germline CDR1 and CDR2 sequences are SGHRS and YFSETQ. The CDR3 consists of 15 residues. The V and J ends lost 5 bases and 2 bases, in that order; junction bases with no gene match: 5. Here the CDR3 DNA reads TGCGCCAGCAGACCTAGCGGGGGGACTCAAGAGACCCAGTACTTC. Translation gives CASRPSGGTQETQYF. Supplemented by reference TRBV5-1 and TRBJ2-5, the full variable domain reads KAGVTQTPRYLIKTRGQQVTLSCSPISGHRSVSWYQQTPGQGLQFLFEYFSETQRNKGNFPGRFSGRQFSNSRSEMNVSTLELGDSALYLCASRPSGGTQETQYFGPGTRLLVL.

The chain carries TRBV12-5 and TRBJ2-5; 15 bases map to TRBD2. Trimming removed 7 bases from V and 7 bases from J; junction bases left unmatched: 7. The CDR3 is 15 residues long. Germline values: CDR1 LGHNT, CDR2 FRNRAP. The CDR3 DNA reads TGTGCTAGTGCTGAGGGACTAGCGGGGGGTGGGACCCAGTACTTC. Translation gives CASAEGLAGGGTQYF.

The CDR3 spells CASSLAPGWGAQETQYF. In nucleotides, the CDR3 is TGCGCCAGCAGCTTGGCCCCGGGCTGGGGGGCTCAAGAGACCCAGTACTTC. The genes are TRBV5-1 and TRBJ2-5; D might be TRBD1 or TRBD2, each matching 6 bases. CDR1 is SGHRS and CDR2 is YFSETQ in the germline V gene. Trimming took 0 bases from V and 2 from J, leaving 17 bases between them. The CDR3 runs 17 residues. The complete variable domain, with remaining parts taken from reference TRBV5-1 and TRBJ2-5, reads KAGVTQTPRYLIKTRGQQVTLSCSPISGHRSVSWYQQTPGQGLQFLFEYFSETQRNKGNFPGRFSGRQFSNSRSEMNVSTLELGDSALYLCASSLAPGWGAQETQYFGPGTRLLVL.

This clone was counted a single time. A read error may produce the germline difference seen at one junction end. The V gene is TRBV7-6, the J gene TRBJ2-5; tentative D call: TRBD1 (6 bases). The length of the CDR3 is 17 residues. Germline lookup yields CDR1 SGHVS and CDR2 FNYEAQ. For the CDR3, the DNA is TGTGCCAGCAGCTACACTAACACTCCGGGACACAGACGAGGATCGCACTTC. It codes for CASSYTNTPGHRRGSHF.

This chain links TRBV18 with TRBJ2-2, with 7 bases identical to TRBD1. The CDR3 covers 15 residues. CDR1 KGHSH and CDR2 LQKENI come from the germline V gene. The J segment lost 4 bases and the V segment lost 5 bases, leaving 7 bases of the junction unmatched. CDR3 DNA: TGTGCCAGCTCAAGCCGACAGGGTGGCACCGGGGAGCTGTTTTTT. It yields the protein CASSSRQGGTGELFF.

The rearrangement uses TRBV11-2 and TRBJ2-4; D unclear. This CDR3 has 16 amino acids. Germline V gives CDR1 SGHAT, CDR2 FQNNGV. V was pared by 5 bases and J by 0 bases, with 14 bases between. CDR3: CASSTIRILAKNIQYF. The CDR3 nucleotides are TGTGCCAGCAGCACTATAAGAATTCTAGCCAAAAACATTCAGTACTTC. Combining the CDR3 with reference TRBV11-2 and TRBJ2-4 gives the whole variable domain EAGVAQSPRYKIIEKRQSVAFWCNPISGHATLYWYQQILGQGPKLLIQFQNNGVVDDSQLPKDRFSAERLKGVDSTLKIQPAKLEDSAVYLCASSTIRILAKNIQYFGAGTRLSVL.

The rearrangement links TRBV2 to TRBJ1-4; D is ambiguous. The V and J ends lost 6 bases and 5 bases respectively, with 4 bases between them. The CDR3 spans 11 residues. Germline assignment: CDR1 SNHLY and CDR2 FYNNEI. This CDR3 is CASSPNEKLFF. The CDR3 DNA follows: TGTGCCAGCAGCCCAAATGAAAAACTGTTTTTT.

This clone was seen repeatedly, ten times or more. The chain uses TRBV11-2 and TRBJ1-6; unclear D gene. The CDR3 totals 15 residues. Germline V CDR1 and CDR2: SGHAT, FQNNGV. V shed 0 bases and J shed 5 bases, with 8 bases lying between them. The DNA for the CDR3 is TGTGCCAGCAGCTTAGAATCGTCCCATAATTCACCCCTCCACTTT. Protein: CASSLESSHNSPLHF.

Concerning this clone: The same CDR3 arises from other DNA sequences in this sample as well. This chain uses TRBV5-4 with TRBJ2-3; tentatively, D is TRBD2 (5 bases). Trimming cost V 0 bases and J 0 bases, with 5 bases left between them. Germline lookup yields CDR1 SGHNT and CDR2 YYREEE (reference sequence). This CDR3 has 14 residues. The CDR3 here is CASSLGTSTDTQYF. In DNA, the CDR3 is TGTGCCAGCAGCTTGGGGACTAGCACAGATACGCAGTATTTT.

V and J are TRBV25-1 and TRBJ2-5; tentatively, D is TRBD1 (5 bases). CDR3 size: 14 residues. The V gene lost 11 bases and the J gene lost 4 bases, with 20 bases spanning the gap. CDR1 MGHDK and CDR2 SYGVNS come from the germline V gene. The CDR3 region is CAASKSQGGETQYF. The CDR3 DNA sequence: TGTGCCGCCTCAAAGTCGCAGGGTGGAGAGACCCAGTACTTC.

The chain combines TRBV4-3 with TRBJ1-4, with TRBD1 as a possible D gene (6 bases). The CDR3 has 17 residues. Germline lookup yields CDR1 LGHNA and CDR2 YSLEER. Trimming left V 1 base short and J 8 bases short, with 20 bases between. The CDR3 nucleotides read TGCGCCAGCAGCCAAGCTTACAGGGCCGACGGACTAGAAAAACTGTTTTTT. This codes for CASSQAYRADGLEKLFF.

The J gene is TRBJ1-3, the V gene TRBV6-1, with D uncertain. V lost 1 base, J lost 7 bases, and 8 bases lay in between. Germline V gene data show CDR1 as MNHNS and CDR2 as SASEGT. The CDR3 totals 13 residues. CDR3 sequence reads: CASSEERANTIYF. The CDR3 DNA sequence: TGTGCCAGCAGTGAAGAAAGAGCGAACACCATATATTTT.

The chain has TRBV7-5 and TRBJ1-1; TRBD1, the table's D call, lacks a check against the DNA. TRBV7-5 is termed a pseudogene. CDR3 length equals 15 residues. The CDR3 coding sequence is TGTGTCAGAAGCCTCAAGACAGCAATGAACACTGAAGCTTTCTTT. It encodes CVRSLKTAMNTEAFF.

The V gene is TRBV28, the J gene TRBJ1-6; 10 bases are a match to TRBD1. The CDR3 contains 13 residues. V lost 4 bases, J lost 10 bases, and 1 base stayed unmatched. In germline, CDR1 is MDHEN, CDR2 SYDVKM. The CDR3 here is CASSSGQGSPLHF. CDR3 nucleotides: TGTGCCAGCAGTTCGGGACAGGGGTCACCCCTCCACTTT.

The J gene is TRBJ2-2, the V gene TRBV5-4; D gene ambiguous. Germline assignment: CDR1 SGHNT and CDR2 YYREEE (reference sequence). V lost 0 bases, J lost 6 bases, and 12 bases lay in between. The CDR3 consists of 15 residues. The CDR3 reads CASSLEVSGPGELFF. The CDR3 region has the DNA TGTGCCAGCAGCTTGGAGGTCTCGGGCCCCGGGGAGCTGTTTTTT.

The CDR3 DNA is TGTGCCAGCAGCTTTGACAGACATTCACCCCTCCACTTT. It yields the protein CASSFDRHSPLHF. The V call is TRBV11-3, the J call TRBJ1-6; possibly TRBD1 for D (5 bases). The CDR3 has 13 residues. Germline-derived CDR1 and CDR2 are SGHNT and YENEEA. The V gene lost 3 bases and the J gene lost 8 bases, with 8 bases spanning the gap.

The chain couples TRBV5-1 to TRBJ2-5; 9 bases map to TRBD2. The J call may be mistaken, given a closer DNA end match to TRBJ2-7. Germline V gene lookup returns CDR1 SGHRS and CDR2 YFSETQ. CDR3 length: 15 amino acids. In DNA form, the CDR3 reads TGCGCCAGCAGCCCTACGGGCGGGGGGGCTTACGAGCAGTACTTC. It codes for CASSPTGGGAYEQYF.

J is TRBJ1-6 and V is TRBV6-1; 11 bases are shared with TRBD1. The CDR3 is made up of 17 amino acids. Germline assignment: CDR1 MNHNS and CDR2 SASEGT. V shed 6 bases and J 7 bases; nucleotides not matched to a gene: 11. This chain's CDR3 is CASSETRDRGLNSPLHF. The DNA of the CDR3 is TGTGCCAGCAGCGAAACTCGGGACAGGGGGTTGAATTCACCCCTCCACTTT.

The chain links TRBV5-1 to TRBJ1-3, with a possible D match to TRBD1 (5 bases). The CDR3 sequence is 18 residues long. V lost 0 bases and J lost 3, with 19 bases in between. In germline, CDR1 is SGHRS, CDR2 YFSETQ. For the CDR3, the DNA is TGCGCCAGCAGCTTGGCGCCCGGCCAGGGAATAGGTGGAAACACCATATATTTT. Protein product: CASSLAPGQGIGGNTIYF. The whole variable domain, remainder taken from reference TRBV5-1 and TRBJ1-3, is KAGVTQTPRYLIKTRGQQVTLSCSPISGHRSVSWYQQTPGQGLQFLFEYFSETQRNKGNFPGRFSGRQFSNSRSEMNVSTLELGDSALYLCASSLAPGQGIGGNTIYFGEGSWLTVV.

CDR3 bases: TGTGCCAGCAGCGTAGATCTAGCACAAGAGACCCAGTACTTC. This sequence encodes CASSVDLAQETQYF. The genes are TRBV9 and TRBJ2-5; D is possibly TRBD2 (5 bases). Germline V gives CDR1 SGDLS, CDR2 YYNGEE. V lost 0 bases to trimming and J lost 2 bases, with 8 bases between them. The CDR3 contains 14 residues.

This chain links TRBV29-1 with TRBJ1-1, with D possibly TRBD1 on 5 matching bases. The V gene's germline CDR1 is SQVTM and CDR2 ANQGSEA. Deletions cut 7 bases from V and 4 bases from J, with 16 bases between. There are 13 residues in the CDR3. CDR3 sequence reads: CSAAGGLGTEAFF. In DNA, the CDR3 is TGCAGCGCTGCGGGGGGGTTAGGCACTGAAGCTTTCTTT. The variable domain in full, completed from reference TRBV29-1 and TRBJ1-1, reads SAVISQKPSRDICQRGTSLTIQCQVDSQVTMMFWYRQQPGQSLTLIATANQGSEATYESGFVIDKFPISRPNLTFSTLTVSNMSPEDSSIYLCSAAGGLGTEAFFGQGTRLTVV.

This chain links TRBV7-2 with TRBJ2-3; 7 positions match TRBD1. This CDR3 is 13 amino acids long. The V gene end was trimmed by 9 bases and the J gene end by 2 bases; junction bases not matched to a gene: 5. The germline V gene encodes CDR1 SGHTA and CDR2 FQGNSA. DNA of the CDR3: TGTGCCAGTCCGGGACAGCTCACAGATACGCAGTATTTT. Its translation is CASPGQLTDTQYF.